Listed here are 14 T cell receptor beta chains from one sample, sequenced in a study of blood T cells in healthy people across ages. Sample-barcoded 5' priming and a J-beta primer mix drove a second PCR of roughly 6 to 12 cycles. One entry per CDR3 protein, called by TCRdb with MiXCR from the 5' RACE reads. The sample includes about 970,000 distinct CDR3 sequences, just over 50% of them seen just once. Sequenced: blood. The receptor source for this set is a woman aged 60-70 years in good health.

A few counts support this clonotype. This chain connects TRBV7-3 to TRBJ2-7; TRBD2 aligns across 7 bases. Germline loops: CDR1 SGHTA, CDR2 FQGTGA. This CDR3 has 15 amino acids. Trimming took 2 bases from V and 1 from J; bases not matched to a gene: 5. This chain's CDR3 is CASSLGLVVSYEQYF. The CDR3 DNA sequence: TGTGCCAGCAGCTTAGGACTAGTTGTGTCCTACGAGCAGTACTTC. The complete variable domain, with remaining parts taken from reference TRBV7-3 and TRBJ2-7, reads GAGVSQTPSNKVTEKGKYVELRCDPISGHTALYWYRQSLGQGPEFLIYFQGTGAADDSGLPNDRFFAVRPEGSVSTLKIQRTERGDSAVYLCASSLGLVVSYEQYFGPGTRLTVT.

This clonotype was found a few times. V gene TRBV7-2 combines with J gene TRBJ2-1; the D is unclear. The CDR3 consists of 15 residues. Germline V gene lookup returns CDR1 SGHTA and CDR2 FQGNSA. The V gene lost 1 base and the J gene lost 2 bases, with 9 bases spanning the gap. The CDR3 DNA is TGTGCCAGCAGCTTAGTCAAAGGAACCTACAATGAGCAGTTCTTC. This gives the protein CASSLVKGTYNEQFF.

The CDR3 loop reads CASSFSGTPGWREQYF. The CDR3 DNA follows: TGTGCCAGCAGCTTTTCCGGGACTCCAGGTTGGAGGGAGCAGTACTTC. The chain links TRBV7-2 to TRBJ2-4; TRBD2 might be the D (6 bases). Trimming removed 3 bases at V and 13 bases at J, with 25 bases between. The CDR3 consists of 16 residues. Looked up from germline, CDR1 is SGHTA and CDR2 is FQGNSA.

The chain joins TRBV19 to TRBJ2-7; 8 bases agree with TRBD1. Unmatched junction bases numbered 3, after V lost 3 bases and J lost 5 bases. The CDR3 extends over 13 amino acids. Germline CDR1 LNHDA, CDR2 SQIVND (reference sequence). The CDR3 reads CASSIQGADEQYF. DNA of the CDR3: TGTGCCAGTAGTATCCAGGGGGCGGACGAGCAGTACTTC.

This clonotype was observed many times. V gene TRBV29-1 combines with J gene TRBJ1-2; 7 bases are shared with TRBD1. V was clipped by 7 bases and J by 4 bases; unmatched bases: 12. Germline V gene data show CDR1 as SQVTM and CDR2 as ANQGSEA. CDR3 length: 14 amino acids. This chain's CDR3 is CSAADRVGSYGYTF. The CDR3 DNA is TGCAGCGCCGCAGACAGGGTGGGTAGCTATGGCTACACCTTC.

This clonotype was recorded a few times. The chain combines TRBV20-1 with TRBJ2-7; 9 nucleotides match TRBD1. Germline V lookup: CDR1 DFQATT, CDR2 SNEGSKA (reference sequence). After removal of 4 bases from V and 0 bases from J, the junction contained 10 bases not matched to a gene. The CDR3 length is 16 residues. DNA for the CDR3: TGCAGTGCTAACCCTCCAAGACAGGGGGTCTCCTACGAGCAGTACTTC. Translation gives CSANPPRQGVSYEQYF.

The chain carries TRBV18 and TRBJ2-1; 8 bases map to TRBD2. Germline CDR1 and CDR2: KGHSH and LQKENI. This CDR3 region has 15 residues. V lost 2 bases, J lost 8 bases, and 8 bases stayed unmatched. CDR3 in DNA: TGTGCCAGCTCACCAGCCAAGCGGGAGAACTATGAGCAGTTCTTC. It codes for CASSPAKRENYEQFF.

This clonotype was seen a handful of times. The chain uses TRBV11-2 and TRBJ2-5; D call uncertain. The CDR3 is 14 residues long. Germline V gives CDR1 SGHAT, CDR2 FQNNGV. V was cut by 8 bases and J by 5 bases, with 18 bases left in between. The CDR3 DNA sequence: TGTGCCAGCGCCGGATTCGACGCTGCCGAGACCCAGTACTTC. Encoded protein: CASAGFDAAETQYF.

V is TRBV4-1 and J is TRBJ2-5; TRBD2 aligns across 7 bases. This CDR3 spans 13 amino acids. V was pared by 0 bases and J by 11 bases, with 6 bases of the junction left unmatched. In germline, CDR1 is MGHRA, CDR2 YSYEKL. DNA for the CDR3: TGCGCCAGCAGCCAAGATGAGGGAGGGGAGCAGTACTTC. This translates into CASSQDEGGEQYF.

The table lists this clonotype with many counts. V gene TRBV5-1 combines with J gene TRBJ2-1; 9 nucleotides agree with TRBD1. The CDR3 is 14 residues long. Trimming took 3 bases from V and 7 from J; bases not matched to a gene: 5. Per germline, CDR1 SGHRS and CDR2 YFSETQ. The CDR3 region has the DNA TGCGCCAGCAGCTCTACAGGGGGCCGAAATGAGCAGTTCTTC. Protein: CASSSTGGRNEQFF. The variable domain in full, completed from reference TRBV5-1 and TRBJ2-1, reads KAGVTQTPRYLIKTRGQQVTLSCSPISGHRSVSWYQQTPGQGLQFLFEYFSETQRNKGNFPGRFSGRQFSNSRSEMNVSTLELGDSALYLCASSSTGGRNEQFFGPGTRLTVL.

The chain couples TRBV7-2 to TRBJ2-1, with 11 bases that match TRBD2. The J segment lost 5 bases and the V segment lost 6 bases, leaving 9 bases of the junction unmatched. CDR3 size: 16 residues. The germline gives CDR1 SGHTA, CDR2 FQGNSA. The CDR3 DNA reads TGTGCCAGCAGGGTCCCATTAGCGGGAGGGAACAATGAGCAGTTCTTC. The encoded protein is CASRVPLAGGNNEQFF.

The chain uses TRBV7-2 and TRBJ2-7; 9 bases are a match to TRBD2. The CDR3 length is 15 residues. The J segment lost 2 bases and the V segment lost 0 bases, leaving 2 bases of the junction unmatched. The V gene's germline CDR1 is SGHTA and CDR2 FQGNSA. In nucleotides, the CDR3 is TGTGCCAGCAGCTTAGCGGCTAGCGGGGCCTACGAGCAGTACTTC. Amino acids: CASSLAASGAYEQYF.

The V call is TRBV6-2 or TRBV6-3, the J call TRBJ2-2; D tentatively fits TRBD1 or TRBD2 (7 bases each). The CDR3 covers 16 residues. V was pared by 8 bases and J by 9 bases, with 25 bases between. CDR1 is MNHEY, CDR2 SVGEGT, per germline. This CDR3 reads CASFTPRQGLLRELFF. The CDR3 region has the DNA TGTGCCAGCTTTACTCCCCGACAGGGACTACTTAGGGAGCTGTTTTTT.

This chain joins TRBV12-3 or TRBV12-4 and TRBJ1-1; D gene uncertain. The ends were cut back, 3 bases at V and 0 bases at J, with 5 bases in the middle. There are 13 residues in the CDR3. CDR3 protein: CASSFNMNTEAFF. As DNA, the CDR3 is TGTGCCAGCAGTTTTAATATGAACACTGAAGCTTTCTTT.